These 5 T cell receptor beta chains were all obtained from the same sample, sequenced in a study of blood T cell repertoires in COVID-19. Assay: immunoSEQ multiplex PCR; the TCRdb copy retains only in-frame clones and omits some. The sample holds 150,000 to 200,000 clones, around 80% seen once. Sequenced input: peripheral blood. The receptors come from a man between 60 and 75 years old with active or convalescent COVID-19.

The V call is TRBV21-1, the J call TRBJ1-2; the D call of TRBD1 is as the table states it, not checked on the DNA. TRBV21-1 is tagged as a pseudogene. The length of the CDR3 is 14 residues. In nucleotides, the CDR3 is TGTGCCAGCAGGTGGGACAGAACTAACTATGGCTACACCTTC. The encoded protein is CASRWDRTNYGYTF.

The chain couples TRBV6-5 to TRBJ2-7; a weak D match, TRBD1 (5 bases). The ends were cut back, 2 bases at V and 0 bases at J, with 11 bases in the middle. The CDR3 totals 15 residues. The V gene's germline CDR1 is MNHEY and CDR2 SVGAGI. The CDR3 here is CASSYSDDSSYEQYF. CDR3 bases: TGTGCCAGCAGTTACAGCGATGACAGCTCCTACGAGCAGTACTTC.

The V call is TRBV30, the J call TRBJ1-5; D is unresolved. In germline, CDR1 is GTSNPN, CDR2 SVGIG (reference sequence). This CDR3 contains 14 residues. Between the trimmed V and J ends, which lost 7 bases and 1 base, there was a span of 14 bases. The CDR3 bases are TGTGCCTCTGATTCAGGCTTGAGCAATCAGCCCCAGCATTTT. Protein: CASDSGLSNQPQHF.

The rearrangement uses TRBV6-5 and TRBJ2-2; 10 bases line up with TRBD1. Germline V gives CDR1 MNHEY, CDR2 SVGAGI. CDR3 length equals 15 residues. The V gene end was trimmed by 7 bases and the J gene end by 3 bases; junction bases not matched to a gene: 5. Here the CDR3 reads CASNRQGADTGELFF. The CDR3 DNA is TGTGCCAGCAACAGACAGGGGGCTGACACCGGGGAGCTGTTTTTT.

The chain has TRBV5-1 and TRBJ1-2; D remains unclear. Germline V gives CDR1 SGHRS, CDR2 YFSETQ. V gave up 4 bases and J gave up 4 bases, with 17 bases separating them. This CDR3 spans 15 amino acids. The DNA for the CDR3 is TGCGCCAGCAGCCCCAGATCATTTTCTGGCTATGGCTACACCTTC. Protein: CASSPRSFSGYGYTF.